This T cell receptor (beta chain) was identified in a study of T cell responses to AZD1222 COVID-19 vaccine. Some clones are missing from TCRdb's copy, which holds only in-frame ones; the method was immunoSEQ multiplex PCR. Among some 86,000 clones listed, more than 75% were seen once. A single count supports this clone. Its antigen remains unknown. J lost 8 bases, V lost 1 base, and 8 bases had no gene match. The CDR3 has 16 residues. Germline lookup yields CDR1 MGHRA and CDR2 YSYEKL. Broader study findings: Baseline seropositivity occurred in only a handful of AZD1222 recipients. Donors were chiefly white British, with a greater number of females, and clonal diversity was perhaps underestimated.

The chain uses TRBV4-1 and TRBJ1-6; 7 nucleotides agree with TRBD1. This sample comprised peripheral blood, obtained on day 0 of AZD1222 vaccination. This TCR was sampled from an adult in good health. As DNA, the CDR3 is TGCGCCAGCAGCCAAGGGGGGTGGCAGGGGGATTCACCCCTCCACTTT. Translating it yields CASSQGGWQGDSPLHF.